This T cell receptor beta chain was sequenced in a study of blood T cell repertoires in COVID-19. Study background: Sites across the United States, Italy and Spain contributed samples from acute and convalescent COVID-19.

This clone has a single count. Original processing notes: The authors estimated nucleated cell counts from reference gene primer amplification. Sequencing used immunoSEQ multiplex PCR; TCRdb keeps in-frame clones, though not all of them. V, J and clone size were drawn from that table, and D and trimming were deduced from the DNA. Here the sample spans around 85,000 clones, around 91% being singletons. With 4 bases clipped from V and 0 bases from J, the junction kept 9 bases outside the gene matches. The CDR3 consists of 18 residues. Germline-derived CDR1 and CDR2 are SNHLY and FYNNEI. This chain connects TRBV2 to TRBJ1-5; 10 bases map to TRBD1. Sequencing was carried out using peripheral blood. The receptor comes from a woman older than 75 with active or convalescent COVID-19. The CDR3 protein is CASSARTGGLYSNQPQHF. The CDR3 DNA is TGTGCCAGCAGTGCACGGACAGGGGGGTTATATAGCAATCAGCCCCAGCATTTT.